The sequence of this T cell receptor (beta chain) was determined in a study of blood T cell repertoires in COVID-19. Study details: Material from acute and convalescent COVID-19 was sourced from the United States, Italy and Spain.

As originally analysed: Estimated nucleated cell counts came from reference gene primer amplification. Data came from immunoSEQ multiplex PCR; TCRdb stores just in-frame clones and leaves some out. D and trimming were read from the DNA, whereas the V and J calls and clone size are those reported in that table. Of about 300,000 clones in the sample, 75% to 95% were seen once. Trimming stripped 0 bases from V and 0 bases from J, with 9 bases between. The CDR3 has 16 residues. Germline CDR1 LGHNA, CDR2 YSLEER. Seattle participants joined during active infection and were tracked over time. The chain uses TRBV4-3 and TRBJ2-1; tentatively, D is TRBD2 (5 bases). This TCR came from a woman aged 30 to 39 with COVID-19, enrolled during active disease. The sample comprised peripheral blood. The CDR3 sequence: CASSQDGVSSYNEQFF. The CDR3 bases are TGCGCCAGCAGCCAAGACGGGGTTAGCTCCTACAATGAGCAGTTCTTC.